The present T cell receptor beta chain was sequenced within a study of blood T cell repertoires in COVID-19. Study-level information: T cells, B-cell-depleted T cells, or PBMCs supplied cDNA or gDNA.

The repertoire was sequenced with immunoSEQ multiplex PCR; TCRdb's copy has only in-frame clones and lacks some. The sample comprises 160,000 or so clones, 84% of which are singletons, and roughly 8.6% rests with the top ten. Each participant's cohort was designated according to participant-reported clinical history. With 5 bases clipped from V and 10 bases from J, the junction kept 6 bases outside the gene matches. CDR3 size: 14 residues. CDR1 and CDR2 from the germline V gene are SEHNR and FQNEAQ (reference sequence). The V gene is TRBV7-9, the J gene TRBJ2-1; 12 nucleotides align to TRBD2. Specimen: PBMCs or T cells enriched from blood (not recorded which). The clonotype comes from a woman aged 45-60 years who had recovered from COVID-19. The CDR3 protein is CASSPTLAGGEQFF. Written as DNA, the CDR3 is TGTGCCAGCAGCCCGACACTAGCGGGAGGAGAGCAGTTCTTC.